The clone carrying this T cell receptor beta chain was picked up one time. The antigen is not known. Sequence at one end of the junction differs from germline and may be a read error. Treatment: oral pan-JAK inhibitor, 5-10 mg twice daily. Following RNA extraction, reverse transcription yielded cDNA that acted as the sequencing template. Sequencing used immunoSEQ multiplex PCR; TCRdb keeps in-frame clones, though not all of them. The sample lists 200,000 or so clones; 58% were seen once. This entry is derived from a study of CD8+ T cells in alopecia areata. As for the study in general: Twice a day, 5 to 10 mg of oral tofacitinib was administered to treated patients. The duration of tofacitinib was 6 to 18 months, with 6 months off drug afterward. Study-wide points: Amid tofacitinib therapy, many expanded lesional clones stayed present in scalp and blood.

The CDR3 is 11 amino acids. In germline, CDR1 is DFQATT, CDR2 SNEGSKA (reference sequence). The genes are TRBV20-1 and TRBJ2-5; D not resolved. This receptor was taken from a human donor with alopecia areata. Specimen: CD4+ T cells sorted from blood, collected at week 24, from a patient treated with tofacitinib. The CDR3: CSAIHQETQYF. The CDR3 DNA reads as TGCAGTGCTATCCACCAGGAGACCCAGTACTTC.